This TCR beta chain emerged from a study of blood T cell repertoires in COVID-19. Study background: Samples representing acute and convalescent COVID-19 were sourced from the United States, Italy and Spain. The analysed material was cDNA or gDNA that came from T cells, B-cell-depleted T cells, or PBMCs.

The CDR3 has 15 amino acids. Trimming took 8 bases from V and 4 from J, leaving 18 bases between them. Germline V CDR1 and CDR2: SNHLY, FYNNEI. Original data processing: The authors estimated nucleated cell counts from reference gene primer amplification. Profiling relied on immunoSEQ multiplex PCR, and the TCRdb table lists in-frame clones only, not all of them. Clone size and the V and J calls come from that table; the DNA yielded D and trimming. The sample includes 75,000 to 100,000 clones, approximately 87% of them seen just once. Sequencing was done on a sample of peripheral blood. The rearrangement uses TRBV2 and TRBJ2-1, with D perhaps TRBD2 (6 bases). The sequence derives from a human donor in a cohort sampled during active COVID-19. DNA for the CDR3: TGTGCCAGCTCGACCCCCGGGAGAGTTTACAATGAGCAGTTCTTC. Amino acids: CASSTPGRVYNEQFF.